These T cell receptor beta chains were read from a single sample in a study of CD8+ T cells in alopecia areata. TCRdb's copy holds only in-frame clones and misses some; the assay was immunoSEQ multiplex PCR. The repertoire holds more than 150,000 clones, with approximately 56% as singletons. Here the sequenced sample was CD4+ T cells sorted from blood, taken at week 0. The receptor set was obtained from a human donor with alopecia areata. Each CDR3 is given with its conserved first and last residue. The D gene is left open where the match is weak. Rows give clone size only sometimes, using once, few, many, or a class for an expanded clone.

.	TRBD2	TRBV30	TRBJ2-3	TGTGCCTGTTACTTGCGGGGGAGCACAGATACGCAGTATTTT	CACYLRGSTDTQYF
.	.	TRBV30	TRBJ2-1	TGTGCCTGTGGTCTGAGTCTCGGGGTTAGTGGGCAGTTCTTC	CACGLSLGVSGQFF
.	.	TRBV21-1	TRBJ2-5	TGTGCCAGCAGCCCCCACACAGGGAAACAAGAGACCCAGTACTTC	CASSPHTGKQETQYF
.	.	TRBV18	TRBJ2-5	TGTGCCAGCTCACCACCCCGGAGCCAAGAGACCCAGTACTTC	CASSPPRSQETQYF
.	.	TRBV30	TRBJ2-3	TGTGCCTGGAGTGGAGATACGCAGTATTTT	CAWSGDTQYF
.	.	TRBV29-1	TRBJ2-1	TGCAGCGTTGATAACCGCGTGGGACTGACGGCGGAGCAGTTCTTC	CSVDNRVGLTAEQFF
.	TRBD1	TRBV11-3	TRBJ1-4	TGTGCCAGCAGCTTACCACAGGGGGGGAGTGAAAATCTGTTTTTT	CASSLPQGGSENLFF
.	.	TRBV7-9	TRBJ2-3	TGTGCCAGCAGCTTGATGGGGACAAACGCAGATACGCAGTATTTT	CASSLMGTNADTQYF
.	.	TRBV7-8	TRBJ1-4	TGTGCCAGCAGCTTCTCGCCGGGGAGAAATGAAAAACTGTTTTTT	CASSFSPGRNEKLFF
few	TRBD1	TRBV14	TRBJ1-6	TGTGCCAGCAGCAGTTTGGTAGGGGGCGGTAATTCACCCCTCCACTTT	CASSSLVGGGNSPLHF
.	TRBD1	TRBV6-6	TRBJ1-5	TGTGCCAGCAGGGGACAGGGAACAAATCAGCCCCAGCATTTT	CASRGQGTNQPQHF